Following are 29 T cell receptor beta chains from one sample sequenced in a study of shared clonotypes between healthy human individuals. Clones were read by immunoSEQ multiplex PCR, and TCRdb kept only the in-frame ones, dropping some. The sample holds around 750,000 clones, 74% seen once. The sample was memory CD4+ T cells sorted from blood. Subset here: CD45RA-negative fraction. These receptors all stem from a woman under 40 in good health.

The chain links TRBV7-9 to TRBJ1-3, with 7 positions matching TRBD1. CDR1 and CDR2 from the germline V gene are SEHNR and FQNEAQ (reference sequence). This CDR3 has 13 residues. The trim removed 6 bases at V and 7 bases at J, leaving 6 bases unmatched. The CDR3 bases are TGTGCCAGCAGTCTTACAGGGGATAACACCATATATTTT. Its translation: CASSLTGDNTIYF.

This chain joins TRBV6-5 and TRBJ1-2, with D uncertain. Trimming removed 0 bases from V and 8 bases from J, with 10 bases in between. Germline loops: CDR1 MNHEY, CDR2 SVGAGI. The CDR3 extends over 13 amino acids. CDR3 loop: CASSYSRVSGYTF. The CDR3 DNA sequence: TGTGCCAGCAGTTACTCAAGGGTATCGGGCTACACCTTC.

The DNA for the CDR3 is TGTGCCAGCAAACCGGGACTAGCGGACCTCTCCTACAATGAGCAGTTCTTC. This sequence encodes CASKPGLADLSYNEQFF. V is TRBV7-9 and J is TRBJ2-1; 11 bases fit TRBD2. The CDR3 consists of 17 residues. Germline-derived CDR1 and CDR2 are SEHNR and FQNEAQ (reference sequence). The J segment lost 0 bases and the V segment lost 7 bases, leaving 8 bases of the junction unmatched. Using reference TRBV7-9 and TRBJ2-1 for the parts outside the CDR3, the full variable domain is DTGVSQNPRHKITKRGQNVTFRCDPISEHNRLYWYRQTLGQGPEFLTYFQNEAQLEKSRLLSDRFSAERPKGSFSTLEIQRTEQGDSAMYLCASKPGLADLSYNEQFFGPGTRLTVL.

In nucleotides, the CDR3 is TGTGCCAGCAGCTTTGGGGGAGGGCCTTACAATGAGCAGTTCTTC. Translation: CASSFGGGPYNEQFF. The chain employs TRBV7-8 and TRBJ2-1; 7 bases line up with TRBD2. Germline values: CDR1 SGHVS, CDR2 FQNEAQ. This CDR3 has 15 residues. The V gene end was trimmed by 3 bases and the J gene end by 4 bases; junction bases not matched to a gene: 6. The full variable domain, rest sourced from reference TRBV7-8 and TRBJ2-1, is GAGVSQSPRYKVAKRGQDVALRCDPISGHVSLFWYQQALGQGPEFLTYFQNEAQLDKSGLPSDRFFAERPEGSVSTLKIQRTQQEDSAVYLCASSFGGGPYNEQFFGPGTRLTVL.

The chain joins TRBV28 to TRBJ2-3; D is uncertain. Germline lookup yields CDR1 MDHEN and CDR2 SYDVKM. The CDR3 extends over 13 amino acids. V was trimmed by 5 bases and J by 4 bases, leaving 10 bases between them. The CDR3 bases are TGTGCCAGCAGTCCTCCAGGCCCAGATACGCAGTATTTT. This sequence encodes CASSPPGPDTQYF.

CDR3 amino acids: CASSQDPGQAYEQYF. DNA for the CDR3: TGCGCCAGCAGCCAAGACCCTGGACAGGCCTACGAGCAGTACTTC. The V gene is TRBV4-1, the J gene TRBJ2-7, with 7 bases lining up with TRBD1. Germline V lookup: CDR1 MGHRA, CDR2 YSYEKL. CDR3 size: 15 residues. After removal of 0 bases from V and 2 bases from J, the junction contained 4 bases not matched to a gene.

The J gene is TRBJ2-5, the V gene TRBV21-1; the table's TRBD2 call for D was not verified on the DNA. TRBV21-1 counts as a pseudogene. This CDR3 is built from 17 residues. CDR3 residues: CASSSRRVDSLQETQYF. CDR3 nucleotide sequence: TGTGCCAGCAGCTCGAGGAGGGTAGACAGTCTCCAAGAGACCCAGTACTTC.

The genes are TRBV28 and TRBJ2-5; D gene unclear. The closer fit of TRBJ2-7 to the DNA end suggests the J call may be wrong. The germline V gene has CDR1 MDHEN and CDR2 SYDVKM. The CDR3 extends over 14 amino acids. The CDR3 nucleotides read TGTGCCAGCAACCCTAGACCCGGGTTTCACGAGCAGTACTTC. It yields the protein CASNPRPGFHEQYF.

The CDR3 DNA reads TGTGCCAGCAGCCCAGTGGTAGCGGGATCCCGAGATAAGGTAGAGCAGTACTTC. This translates into CASSPVVAGSRDKVEQYF. The rearrangement joins TRBV13 to TRBJ2-7, with 8 bases matching TRBD2. From germline, CDR1 is PRHDT and CDR2 FYEKMQ (reference sequence). CDR3 length: 18 amino acids. V lost 5 bases and J lost 7; bases outside the gene matches: 22.

The CDR3 sequence is CASSPLGDEQFF. CDR3 DNA: TGTGCCAGCAGCCCGCTAGGGGATGAGCAGTTCTTC. The rearrangement uses TRBV7-9 and TRBJ2-1, with D perhaps matching TRBD1 (5 bases). Germline assignment: CDR1 SEHNR and CDR2 FQNEAQ (reference sequence). The CDR3 loop spans 12 amino acids. Between the trimmed V and J ends, which lost 5 bases and 8 bases, there was a span of 10 bases.

The CDR3 nucleotides read TGTGCCAGCAATCGGGACAAACCGTACGAGCAGTACTTC. This codes for CASNRDKPYEQYF. The genes are TRBV2 and TRBJ2-7; D perhaps matches TRBD1 (6 bases). V was pared by 7 bases and J by 4 bases, with 14 bases between. CDR1 SNHLY and CDR2 FYNNEI come from the germline V gene. The CDR3 has 13 residues.

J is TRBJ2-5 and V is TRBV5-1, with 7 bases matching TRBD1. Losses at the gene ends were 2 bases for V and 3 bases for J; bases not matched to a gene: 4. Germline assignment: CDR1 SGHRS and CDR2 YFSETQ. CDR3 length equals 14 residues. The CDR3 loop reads CASSFGQVEETQYF. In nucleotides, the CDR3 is TGCGCCAGCAGCTTCGGACAGGTAGAAGAGACCCAGTACTTC.

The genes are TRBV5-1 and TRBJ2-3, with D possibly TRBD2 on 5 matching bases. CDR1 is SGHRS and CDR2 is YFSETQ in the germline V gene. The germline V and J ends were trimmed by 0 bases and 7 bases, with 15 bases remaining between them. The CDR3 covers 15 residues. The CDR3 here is CASSLGDLPGNTQYF. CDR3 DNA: TGCGCCAGCAGCTTGGGAGACTTACCGGGGAATACGCAGTATTTT.

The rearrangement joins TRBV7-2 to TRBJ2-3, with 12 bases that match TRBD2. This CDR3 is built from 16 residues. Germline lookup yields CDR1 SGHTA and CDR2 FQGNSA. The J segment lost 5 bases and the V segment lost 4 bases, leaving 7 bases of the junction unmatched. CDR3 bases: TGTGCCAGCAGCTCCCCCGGGACTAGCGGGTTAGATACGCAGTATTTT. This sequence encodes CASSSPGTSGLDTQYF. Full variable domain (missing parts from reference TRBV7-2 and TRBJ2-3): GAGVSQSPSNKVTEKGKDVELRCDPISGHTALYWYRQSLGQGLEFLIYFQGNSAPDKSGLPSDRFSAERTGGSVSTLTIQRTQQEDSAVYLCASSSPGTSGLDTQYFGPGTRLTVL.

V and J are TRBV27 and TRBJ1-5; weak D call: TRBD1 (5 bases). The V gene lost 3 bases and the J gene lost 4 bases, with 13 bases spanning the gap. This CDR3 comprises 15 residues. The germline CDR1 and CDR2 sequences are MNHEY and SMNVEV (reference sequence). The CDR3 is CASSLGQGRNQPQHF. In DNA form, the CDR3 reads TGTGCCAGCAGTTTGGGCCAGGGACGGAATCAGCCCCAGCATTTT.

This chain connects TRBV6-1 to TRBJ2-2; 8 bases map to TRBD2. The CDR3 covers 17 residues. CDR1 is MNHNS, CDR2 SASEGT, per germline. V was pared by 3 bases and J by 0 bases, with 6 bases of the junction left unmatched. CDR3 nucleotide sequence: TGTGCCAGCAGTGATCCCAGACTAGCGACGAACACCGGGGAGCTGTTTTTT. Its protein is CASSDPRLATNTGELFF.

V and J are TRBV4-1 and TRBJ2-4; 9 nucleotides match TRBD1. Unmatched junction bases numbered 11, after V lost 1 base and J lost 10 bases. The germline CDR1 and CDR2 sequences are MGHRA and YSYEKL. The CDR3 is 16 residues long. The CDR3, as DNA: TGCGCCAGCAGCCAAGGGGGCGGGACAGGGTATGATATTCAGTACTTC. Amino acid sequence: CASSQGGGTGYDIQYF.

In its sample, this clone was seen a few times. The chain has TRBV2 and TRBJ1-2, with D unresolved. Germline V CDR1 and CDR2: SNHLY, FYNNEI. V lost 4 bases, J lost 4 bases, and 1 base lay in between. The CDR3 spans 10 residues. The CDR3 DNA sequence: TGTGCCAGCAGTGGCTATGGCTACACCTTC. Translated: CASSGYGYTF.

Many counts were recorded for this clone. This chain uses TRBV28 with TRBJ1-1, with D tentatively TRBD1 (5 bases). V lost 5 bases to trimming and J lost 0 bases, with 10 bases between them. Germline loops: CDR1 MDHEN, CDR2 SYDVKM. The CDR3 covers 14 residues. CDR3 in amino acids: CASSRGDLNTEAFF. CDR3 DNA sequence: TGTGCCAGCAGTAGAGGGGACTTGAACACTGAAGCTTTCTTT.

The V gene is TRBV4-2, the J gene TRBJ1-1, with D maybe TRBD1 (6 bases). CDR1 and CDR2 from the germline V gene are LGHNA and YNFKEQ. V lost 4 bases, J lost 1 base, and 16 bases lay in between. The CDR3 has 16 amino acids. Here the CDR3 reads CASSPNFGGPNTEAFF. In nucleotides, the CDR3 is TGTGCCAGCAGCCCTAACTTTGGGGGGCCGAACACTGAAGCTTTCTTT.

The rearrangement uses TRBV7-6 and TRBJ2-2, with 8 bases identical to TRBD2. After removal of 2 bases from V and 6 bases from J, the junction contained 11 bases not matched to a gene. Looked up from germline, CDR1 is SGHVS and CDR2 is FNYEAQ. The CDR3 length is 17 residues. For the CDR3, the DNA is TGTGCCAGCAGCTTAAGGAGCGGGAGTCTCTTGCCCGGGGAGCTGTTTTTT. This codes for CASSLRSGSLLPGELFF.

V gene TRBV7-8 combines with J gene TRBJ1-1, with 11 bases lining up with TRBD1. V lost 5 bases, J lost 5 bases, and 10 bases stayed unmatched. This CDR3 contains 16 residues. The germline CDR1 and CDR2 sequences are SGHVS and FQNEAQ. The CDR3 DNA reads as TGTGCCAGCAGCCGGGACAGGGGGGCAGGAACGACTGAAGCTTTCTTT. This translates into CASSRDRGAGTTEAFF.

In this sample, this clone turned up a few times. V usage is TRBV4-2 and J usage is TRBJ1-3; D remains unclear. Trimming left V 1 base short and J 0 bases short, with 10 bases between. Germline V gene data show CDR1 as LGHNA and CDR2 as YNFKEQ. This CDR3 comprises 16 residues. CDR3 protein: CASSQAQVSSGNTIYF. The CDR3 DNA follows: TGTGCCAGCAGCCAAGCCCAGGTTTCCTCTGGAAACACCATATATTTT.

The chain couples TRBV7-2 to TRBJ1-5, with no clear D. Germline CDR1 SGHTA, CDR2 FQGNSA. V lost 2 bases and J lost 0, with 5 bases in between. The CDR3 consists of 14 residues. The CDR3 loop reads CASSLTSSNQPQHF. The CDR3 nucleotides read TGTGCCAGCAGCTTAACCAGTAGCAATCAGCCCCAGCATTTT.

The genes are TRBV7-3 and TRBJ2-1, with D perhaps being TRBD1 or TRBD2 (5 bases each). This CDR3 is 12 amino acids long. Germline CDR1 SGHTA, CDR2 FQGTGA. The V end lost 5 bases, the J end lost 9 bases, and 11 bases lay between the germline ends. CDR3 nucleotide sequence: TGTGCCAGCAGCCACCGGGGCGGTGAGCAGTTCTTC. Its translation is CASSHRGGEQFF.

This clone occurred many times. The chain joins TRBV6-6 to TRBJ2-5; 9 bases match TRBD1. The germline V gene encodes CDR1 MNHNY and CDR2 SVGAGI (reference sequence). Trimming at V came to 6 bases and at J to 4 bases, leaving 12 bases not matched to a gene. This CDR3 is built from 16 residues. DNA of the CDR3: TGTGCCAGCAGGGGGACAGGGAAGTATTTAGGAGAGACCCAGTACTTC. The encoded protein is CASRGTGKYLGETQYF.

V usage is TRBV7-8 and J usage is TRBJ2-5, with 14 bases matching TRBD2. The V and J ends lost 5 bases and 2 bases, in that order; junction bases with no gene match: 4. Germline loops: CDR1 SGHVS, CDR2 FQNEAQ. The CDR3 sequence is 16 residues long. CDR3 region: CASSSRLAGGQETQYF. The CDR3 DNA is TGTGCCAGCAGCAGCCGACTAGCGGGAGGGCAAGAGACCCAGTACTTC.

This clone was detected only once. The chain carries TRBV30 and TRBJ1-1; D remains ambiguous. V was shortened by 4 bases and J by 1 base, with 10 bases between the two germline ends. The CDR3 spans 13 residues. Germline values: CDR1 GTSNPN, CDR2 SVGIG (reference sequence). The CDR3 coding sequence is TGTGCCTGGATAGGCAGGCAGAACACTGAAGCTTTCTTT. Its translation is CAWIGRQNTEAFF.

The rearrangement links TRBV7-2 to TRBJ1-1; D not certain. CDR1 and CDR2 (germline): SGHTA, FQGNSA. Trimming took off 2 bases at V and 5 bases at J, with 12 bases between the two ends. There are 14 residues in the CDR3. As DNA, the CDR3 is TGTGCCAGCAGCTTACAAGGGCGCGGGACTGAAGCTTTCTTT. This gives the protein CASSLQGRGTEAFF.